Sequencing of this T cell receptor beta chain was carried out in a study of T cells in Graves' hyperthyroidism and ophthalmopathy. The investigators amplified TCR beta CDR3 regions from RNA transcripts. With the HTBI primer set, the TCR CDR3 went through a first round of RT-PCR. Each CDR3 protein is one row after TCRdb ran MiXCR on the multiplex PCR reads. Counted here are about 640,000 distinct CDR3 sequences, around 21% occurring once; the ten biggest clones make up 30% to 40%. The V gene lost 1 base and the J gene lost 7 bases, with 10 bases spanning the gap. CDR3 size: 13 residues. Germline lookup yields CDR1 GTSNPN and CDR2 SVGIG (reference sequence). This clonotype appeared many times.

Sequences were obtained from blood. The V and J genes are TRBV30 and TRBJ2-2, with D uncertain. The sequence derives from a man aged 30 to 45 with Graves' ophthalmopathy. Here the CDR3 DNA reads TGTGCCTGGAGTGCCTTGGGAATCGGGGAGCTGTTTTTT. It encodes CAWSALGIGELFF.